This is a list of T cell receptor beta chains from one sample in a study of CD8+CD57+ T cells in acquired aplastic anemia. TCRdb itself ran the reads through MiXCR, one entry per CDR3 protein. Of hundreds of thousands of distinct CDR3 sequences listed, under 80% were seen once; the top ten hold less than 4%. The sequencing input was sorted CD4+, CD8+, or CD8+CD57+ T cells (not recorded which) from PBMCs. The receptor source for this set is a human donor in good health, serving as a control. CDR3s include the opening cysteine and the closing phenylalanine or tryptophan.

J gene	V gene	CDR3 protein
TRBJ1-2	TRBV6-1	CAITGGRNYGYTF
TRBJ2-3	TRBV12-3/TRBV12-4	CASLFLDTQYF
TRBJ2-7	TRBV20-1	CSARSTGADEQYF
TRBJ2-1	TRBV7-9	CASSRGPSGGYNEQFF
TRBJ2-7	TRBV5-1	CATTWGGGADSYEQYF
TRBJ2-3	TRBV10-2	CASSPGHRPDTQYF
TRBJ1-2	TRBV19	CASTQDRGQGSGGYTF
TRBJ2-1	TRBV19	CASSPLAGGLDEQFF
TRBJ1-1	TRBV11-3	CASSSSDTENTEAFF
TRBJ1-5	TRBV19	CASSMQGTGKNQPQHF
TRBJ1-1	TRBV12-3/TRBV12-4	CASSLKRNTEAFF
TRBJ2-1	TRBV2	CASSVAGYDLSYNEQFF
TRBJ2-7	TRBV20-1	CSARKRDGSEQYF
TRBJ2-7	TRBV6-5	CASRLDRDDSYEQYF
TRBJ1-3	TRBV10-3	CAISQSWGQANSGNTIYF
TRBJ1-5	TRBV2	CASSLGAGLGSQPQHF
TRBJ2-3	TRBV10-1	CASSETRGPSTDTQYF
TRBJ2-5	TRBV25-1	CASRPPPGTDRFTQYF
TRBJ2-2	TRBV11-3	CASSPTESNTGELFF
TRBJ1-5	TRBV19	CASSIGSSNQPQHF
TRBJ2-7	TRBV20-1	CSANMGAQGAREQYF
TRBJ2-1	TRBV29-1	CSVDRAYNEQFF
TRBJ1-5	TRBV5-1	CASSPRTGGNQPQHF
TRBJ1-5	TRBV7-2	CASSPQTTGPAYEHF
TRBJ1-5	TRBV30	CAWSVPTGHNQPQHF
TRBJ2-1	TRBV7-3	CASSPPASDSYSF
TRBJ2-5	TRBV7-2	CASSLGGERTQYF
TRBJ1-2	TRBV9	CASSVVVGGIPSNTF
TRBJ1-1	TRBV29-1	CSVEGVANEAFF
TRBJ1-2	TRBV20-1	CSATARAVANYGYTF
TRBJ1-2	TRBV19	CASSNDGTLNYGYTF
TRBJ1-1	TRBV9	CASSNSGELNTEAFF
TRBJ1-5	TRBV7-8	CASSLGGQGPNQPQHF
TRBJ2-5	TRBV5-8	CASGIVGTQYF
TRBJ2-7	TRBV20-1	CSARSRRSDDF
TRBJ2-1	TRBV7-2	CATRGELYNEQLF
TRBJ2-5	TRBV11-2	CASSVRARRVETQYF
TRBJ1-2	TRBV10-1	CASSESDRTRYYGYTF
TRBJ1-2	TRBV7-9	CAVLNYGYTF
TRBJ2-3	TRBV2	CASRGGGELTEALFDKQYF
TRBJ1-2	TRBV7-2	CASSLSVDRGYGYTF
TRBJ1-6	TRBV2	CASNSPGSSPLHF
TRBJ1-2	TRBV20-1	CSARDPSAYGYTF
TRBJ2-1	TRBV11-2	CASSLAGGGNEQFF
TRBJ2-5	TRBV19	CASIRDAEGTETLFF
TRBJ1-1	TRBV2	CASSLFDPGEAFF
TRBJ1-1	TRBV5-4	CASSLAGASEAFF
TRBJ2-5	TRBV9	CASSEEPGGPTQYF
TRBJ2-3	TRBV2	CASTMGGITDTQYF
TRBJ2-2	TRBV7-2	CASSSLRGGGTGELFF